This T cell receptor (beta chain) comes out of a study of cytotoxic CD8 clonotypes in ibrutinib-treated CLL. As regards this clone: Its target is unknown.

The CDR3 is 14 residues long. Germline V gene lookup returns CDR1 SGHRS and CDR2 YFSETQ. V dropped 2 bases and J dropped 0 bases, with 8 bases sitting between them. Regarding the study as a whole: Against age-matched healthy donors, baseline clonality ran higher and tracked circulating CD8+ T-cell counts. Under therapy, public clonotypes either contracted or stayed stable, and they were uncommon. Sampling times (in sustained-remission versus progressing patients) were not the same.

The repertoire was sequenced with immunoSEQ multiplex PCR; TCRdb's copy has only in-frame clones and lacks some. The data show approximately 330,000 clones, around four fifths seen once. The chain is built from TRBV5-1 and TRBJ2-5; possibly TRBD2 for D (5 bases). The input for sequencing was PBMCs, taken before ibrutinib treatment. The clonotype was recovered from a human donor with chronic lymphocytic leukemia. CDR3 DNA sequence: TGCGCCAGCAGCTTCTCAGCGGACCAAGAGACCCAGTACTTC. Amino acids: CASSFSADQETQYF.